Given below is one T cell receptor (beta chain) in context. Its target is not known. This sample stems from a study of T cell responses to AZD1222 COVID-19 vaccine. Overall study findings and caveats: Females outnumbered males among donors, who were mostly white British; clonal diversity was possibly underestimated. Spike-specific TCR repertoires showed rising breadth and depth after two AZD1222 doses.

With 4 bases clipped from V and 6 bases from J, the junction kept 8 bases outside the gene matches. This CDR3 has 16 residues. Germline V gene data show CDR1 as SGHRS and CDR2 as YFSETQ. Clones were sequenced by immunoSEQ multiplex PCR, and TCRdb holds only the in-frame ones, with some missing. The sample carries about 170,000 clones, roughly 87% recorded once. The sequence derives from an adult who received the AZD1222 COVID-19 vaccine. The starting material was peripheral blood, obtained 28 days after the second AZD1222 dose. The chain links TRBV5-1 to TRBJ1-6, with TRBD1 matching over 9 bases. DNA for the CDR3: TGCGCCAGCAGCCCCGCCGGGACAGGGATTAATTCACCCCTCCACTTT. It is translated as CASSPAGTGINSPLHF. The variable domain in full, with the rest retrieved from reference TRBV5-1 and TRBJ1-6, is KAGVTQTPRYLIKTRGQQVTLSCSPISGHRSVSWYQQTPGQGLQFLFEYFSETQRNKGNFPGRFSGRQFSNSRSEMNVSTLELGDSALYLCASSPAGTGINSPLHFGNGTRLTVT.